Only a few counts were recorded for the clone carrying this T cell receptor (beta chain). Its antigen is unidentified. The data were taken from a study of response to subunit inactivated influenza vaccine. Study-level results: Each seasonal flu vaccination may recruit only limited new T cells, authors suggested.

TCRdb reanalysed the RT-PCR reads using MiXCR and keeps one entry per CDR3 protein. The sample consists of roughly 700,000 distinct CDR3 sequences, about 15% of them appearing once. V lost 1 base and J lost 1, with 13 bases in between. This CDR3 is built from 16 residues. Germline CDR1 is SGHTA and CDR2 is FQGNSA. The clonotype was recovered from a man aged 50 to 59 who received an inactivated influenza vaccine. The sequencing used PBMCs from blood, collected around 14 days before vaccination. This rearrangement joins TRBV7-2 to TRBJ2-5, with a weak D call TRBD2 (6 bases). CDR3 sequence reads: CASSLGRTGSQETQYF. CDR3 DNA: TGTGCCAGCAGCTTAGGAAGAACCGGGAGCCAAGAGACCCAGTACTTC.